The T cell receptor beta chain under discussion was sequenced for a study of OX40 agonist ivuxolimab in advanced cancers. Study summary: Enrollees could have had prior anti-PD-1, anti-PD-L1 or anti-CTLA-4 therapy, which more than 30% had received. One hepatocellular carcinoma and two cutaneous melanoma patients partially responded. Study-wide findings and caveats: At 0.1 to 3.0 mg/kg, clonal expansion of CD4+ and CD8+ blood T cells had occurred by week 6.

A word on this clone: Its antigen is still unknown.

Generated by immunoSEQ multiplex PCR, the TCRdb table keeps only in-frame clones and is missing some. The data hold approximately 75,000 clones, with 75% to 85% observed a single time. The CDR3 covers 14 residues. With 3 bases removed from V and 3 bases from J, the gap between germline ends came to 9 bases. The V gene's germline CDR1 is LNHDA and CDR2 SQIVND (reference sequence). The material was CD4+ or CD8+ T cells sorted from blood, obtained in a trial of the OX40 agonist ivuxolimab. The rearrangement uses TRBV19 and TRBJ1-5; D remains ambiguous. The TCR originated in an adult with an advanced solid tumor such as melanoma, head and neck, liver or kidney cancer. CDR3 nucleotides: TGTGCCAGTAGTATCGGCGATATCAATCAGCCCCAGCATTTT. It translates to CASSIGDINQPQHF.